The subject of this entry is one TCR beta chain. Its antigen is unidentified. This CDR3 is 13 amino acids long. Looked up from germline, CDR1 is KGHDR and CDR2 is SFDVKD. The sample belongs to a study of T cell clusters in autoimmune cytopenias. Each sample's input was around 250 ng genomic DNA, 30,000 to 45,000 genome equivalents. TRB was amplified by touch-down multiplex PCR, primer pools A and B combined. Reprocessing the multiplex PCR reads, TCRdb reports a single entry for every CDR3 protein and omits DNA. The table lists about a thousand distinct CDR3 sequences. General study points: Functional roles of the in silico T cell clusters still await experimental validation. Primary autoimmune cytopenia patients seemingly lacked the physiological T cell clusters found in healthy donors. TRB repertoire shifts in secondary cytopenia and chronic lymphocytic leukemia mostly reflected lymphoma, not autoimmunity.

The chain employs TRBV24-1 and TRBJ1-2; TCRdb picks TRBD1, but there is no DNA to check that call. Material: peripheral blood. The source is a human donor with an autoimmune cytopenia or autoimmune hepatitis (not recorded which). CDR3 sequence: CATSDPLGHGYTF.